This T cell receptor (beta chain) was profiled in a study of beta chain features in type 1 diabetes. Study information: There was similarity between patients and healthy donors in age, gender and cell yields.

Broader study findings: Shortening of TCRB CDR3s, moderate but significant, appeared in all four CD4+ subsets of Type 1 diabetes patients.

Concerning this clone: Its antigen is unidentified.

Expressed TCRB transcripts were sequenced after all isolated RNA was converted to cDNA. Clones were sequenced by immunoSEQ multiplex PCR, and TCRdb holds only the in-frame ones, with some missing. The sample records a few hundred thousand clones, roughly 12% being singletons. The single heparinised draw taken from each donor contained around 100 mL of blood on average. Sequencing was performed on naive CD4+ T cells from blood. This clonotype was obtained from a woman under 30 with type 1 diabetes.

CDR3 bases: TGTGCCAGCAGGGAGAGCGGGTCGAACACTGAAGCTTTCTTT. The encoded protein is CASRESGSNTEAFF. The V call is TRBV6-4, the J call TRBJ1-1; D gene uncertain. The length of the CDR3 is 14 residues. The ends were cut back, 6 bases at V and 1 base at J, with 12 bases in the middle. CDR1 is MRHNA and CDR2 is SNTAGT in the germline V gene.